This TCR beta chain stems from a study of blood T cells in healthy people across ages. Study outcomes and limitations: Whereas aged donors had fewer naive CD4+ cells, long-lived donors had more of them and higher diversity. Expanded clonotype shifts may have been confounded, as the donors had an unknown CMV status.

This clonotype occurred a few times. Its antigen is currently unknown. Next came a second PCR, run for about 7 to 12 cycles, which used a sample-barcoded 5' primer along with a J-beta primer mix. One entry per CDR3 protein results from TCRdb running MiXCR on the 5' RACE reads. Of hundreds of thousands of distinct CDR3 sequences in the sample, about 61% are singletons; the top ten hold roughly 24%. Isolation of PBMCs gave at least 6 million cells per sample. At least 6 micrograms of total RNA were extracted per sample. This receptor was identified in a man aged 35-49 years in good health. Sequencing was carried out using blood.

CDR3: CASTLSGGRVSYEQYF. CDR3 in DNA: TGCGCCAGCACCCTAAGTGGCGGGAGAGTGTCCTACGAGCAGTACTTC. The genes are TRBV5-1 and TRBJ2-7, with 7 bases that match TRBD2. This CDR3 spans 16 amino acids. J lost 1 base, V lost 6 bases, and 13 bases had no gene match. Germline V CDR1 and CDR2: SGHRS, YFSETQ. Drawing the rest from reference TRBV5-1 and TRBJ2-7, the complete variable domain is KAGVTQTPRYLIKTRGQQVTLSCSPISGHRSVSWYQQTPGQGLQFLFEYFSETQRNKGNFPGRFSGRQFSNSRSEMNVSTLELGDSALYLCASTLSGGRVSYEQYFGPGTRLTVT.